The rows below give T cell receptor beta chains drawn from one sample of a study of cytomegalovirus exposure and HLA in healthy donors. The table came from immunoSEQ multiplex PCR; TCRdb's copy has only in-frame clones and leaves some out. The sample records roughly 120,000 clones, 60% to 85% being singletons. The sample consisted of PBMCs. These receptors were taken from a man in his forties or fifties in good health and CMV-seropositive. Both conserved end residues are part of each CDR3. Fields, in order: D gene, J gene, V gene, clone size, CDR3 protein, CDR3 DNA. A D gene is named only where the DNA matches it firmly. Expanded clones are given a class, and other clones once, few, many or no size at all.

D: NA; J: TRBJ1-5; V: TRBV6-5; size: NA; CDR3: CASSGQGYGQPQHF; DNA: TGTGCCAGCAGTGGCCAGGGATACGGGCAGCCCCAGCATTTT
D: NA; J: TRBJ2-7; V: TRBV29-1; size: few; CDR3: CSGTTGASYEQYF; DNA: TGCAGCGGGACTACCGGGGCCTCTTACGAGCAGTACTTC
D: TRBD1; J: TRBJ2-7; V: TRBV19; size: NA; CDR3: CASSLDRDHEQYF; DNA: TGTGCCAGTAGTTTGGACAGGGACCACGAGCAGTACTTC
D: NA; J: TRBJ2-3; V: TRBV5-1; size: few; CDR3: CASSLVPTSTDTQYF; DNA: TGCGCCAGCAGCTTAGTCCCGACTAGCACAGATACGCAGTATTTT
D: TRBD1; J: TRBJ1-2; V: TRBV19; size: NA; CDR3: CASSGQGGGYTF; DNA: TGTGCCAGTAGTGGACAGGGAGGGGGCTACACCTTC
D: NA; J: TRBJ2-1; V: TRBV10-3; size: few; CDR3: CATRGVGSDEQFF; DNA: TGTGCCACCAGAGGAGTCGGGAGCGATGAGCAGTTCTTC
D: NA; J: TRBJ1-6; V: TRBV25-1; size: NA; CDR3: CASSDVGRYNSPLHF; DNA: TGTGCCAGCAGTGACGTGGGGCGCTATAATTCACCCCTCCACTTT
D: NA; J: TRBJ1-2; V: TRBV11-1; size: NA; CDR3: CASSLMAGQGGYTF; DNA: TGTGCCAGCAGCTTAATGGCCGGACAAGGGGGCTACACCTTC
D: TRBD2; J: TRBJ2-2; V: TRBV18; size: NA; CDR3: CASSPTGGRGTGELFF; DNA: TGTGCCAGCTCACCGACGGGGGGGCGAGGTACCGGGGAGCTGTTTTTT
D: NA; J: TRBJ1-1; V: TRBV7-9; size: NA; CDR3: CASSLASRVNTEAFF; DNA: TGTGCCAGCAGCTTAGCATCCAGGGTGAACACTGAAGCTTTCTTT
D: NA; J: TRBJ1-1; V: TRBV5-1; size: NA; CDR3: CASSPQGVGTEAFF; DNA: TGCGCCAGCAGTCCCCAGGGCGTTGGCACTGAAGCTTTCTTT
D: NA; J: TRBJ1-1; V: TRBV21-1; size: NA; CDR3: CASSKAWGGTEAFF; DNA: TGTGCCAGCAGCAAAGCTTGGGGGGGCACTGAAGCTTTCTTT
D: NA; J: TRBJ2-7; V: TRBV5-6; size: NA; CDR3: CASTNGLSVFEQYF; DNA: TGTGCCAGCACCAACGGACTATCCGTTTTCGAGCAGTACTTC
D: TRBD1; J: TRBJ1-2; V: TRBV6-6; size: few; CDR3: CASRLQGTYGYTF; DNA: TGTGCCAGCAGGTTACAGGGGACCTATGGCTACACCTTC
D: TRBD1; J: TRBJ2-3; V: TRBV28; size: NA; CDR3: CASSTGDLTDTQYF; DNA: TGTGCCAGCAGTACAGGGGACCTCACAGATACGCAGTATTTT
D: NA; J: TRBJ2-1; V: TRBV9; size: NA; CDR3: CASSPTSLSYNEQFF; DNA: TGTGCCAGCAGCCCAACTAGTTTGTCCTACAATGAGCAGTTCTTC
D: NA; J: TRBJ1-5; V: TRBV5-1; size: NA; CDR3: CASSPMAGFNQPQHF; DNA: TGCGCCAGCAGCCCCATGGCAGGGTTTAATCAGCCCCAGCATTTT
D: NA; J: TRBJ2-7; V: TRBV30; size: NA; CDR3: CAWSLRQVYEQYF; DNA: TGTGCCTGGAGTCTTCGGCAGGTCTACGAGCAGTACTTC
D: TRBD1; J: TRBJ2-5; V: TRBV7-9; size: NA; CDR3: CASSPRGLGETQYF; DNA: TGTGCCAGCAGCCCGAGGGGGCTAGGAGAGACCCAGTACTTC
D: NA; J: TRBJ1-2; V: TRBV5-4; size: NA; CDR3: CASSLMTRSGYGYTF; DNA: TGTGCCAGCAGCCTGATGACCAGAAGCGGCTATGGCTACACCTTC
D: NA; J: TRBJ1-1; V: TRBV7-3; size: NA; CDR3: CASSLSPPTVNTEAFF; DNA: TGTGCCAGCAGCTTAAGCCCTCCGACAGTGAACACTGAAGCTTTCTTT
D: NA; J: TRBJ1-2; V: TRBV27; size: NA; CDR3: CASSPEGRRDGYTF; DNA: TGTGCCAGCAGCCCAGAGGGTCGGAGGGATGGCTACACCTTC
D: NA; J: TRBJ1-1; V: TRBV7-9; size: NA; CDR3: CASSGGARTEAFF; DNA: TGTGCCAGCAGCGGGGGGGCGAGGACTGAAGCTTTCTTT
D: NA; J: TRBJ2-7; V: TRBV2; size: NA; CDR3: CASSGDITYEQYF; DNA: TGTGCCAGCAGTGGGGACATAACCTACGAGCAGTACTTC